This T cell receptor beta chain was found in a study of CD8 T cells in Susac syndrome. The germline V gene encodes CDR1 DFQATT and CDR2 SNEGSKA (reference sequence). The V segment lost 3 bases and the J segment 4 bases; nucleotides outside the gene matches: 11. CDR3 length: 16 amino acids. Random-hexamer reverse transcription was applied to about 0.5 to 1 ug RNA. TCRdb redid the calling of the immunoSEQ multiplex PCR reads with MiXCR, one entry per CDR3 protein. The table shows 130,000 or so distinct CDR3 sequences, with roughly 94% occurring only once. The sequenced sample consisted of CD8+ T cells from PBMCs. The receptor was derived from a human donor with Susac syndrome. J is TRBJ2-1 and V is TRBV20-1; TRBD2 matches at 8 bases. CDR3 nucleotide sequence: TGCAGTGCTAGGGACCGGGGGGGTTATTCGTACAATGAGCAGTTCTTC. Translation gives CSARDRGGYSYNEQFF.